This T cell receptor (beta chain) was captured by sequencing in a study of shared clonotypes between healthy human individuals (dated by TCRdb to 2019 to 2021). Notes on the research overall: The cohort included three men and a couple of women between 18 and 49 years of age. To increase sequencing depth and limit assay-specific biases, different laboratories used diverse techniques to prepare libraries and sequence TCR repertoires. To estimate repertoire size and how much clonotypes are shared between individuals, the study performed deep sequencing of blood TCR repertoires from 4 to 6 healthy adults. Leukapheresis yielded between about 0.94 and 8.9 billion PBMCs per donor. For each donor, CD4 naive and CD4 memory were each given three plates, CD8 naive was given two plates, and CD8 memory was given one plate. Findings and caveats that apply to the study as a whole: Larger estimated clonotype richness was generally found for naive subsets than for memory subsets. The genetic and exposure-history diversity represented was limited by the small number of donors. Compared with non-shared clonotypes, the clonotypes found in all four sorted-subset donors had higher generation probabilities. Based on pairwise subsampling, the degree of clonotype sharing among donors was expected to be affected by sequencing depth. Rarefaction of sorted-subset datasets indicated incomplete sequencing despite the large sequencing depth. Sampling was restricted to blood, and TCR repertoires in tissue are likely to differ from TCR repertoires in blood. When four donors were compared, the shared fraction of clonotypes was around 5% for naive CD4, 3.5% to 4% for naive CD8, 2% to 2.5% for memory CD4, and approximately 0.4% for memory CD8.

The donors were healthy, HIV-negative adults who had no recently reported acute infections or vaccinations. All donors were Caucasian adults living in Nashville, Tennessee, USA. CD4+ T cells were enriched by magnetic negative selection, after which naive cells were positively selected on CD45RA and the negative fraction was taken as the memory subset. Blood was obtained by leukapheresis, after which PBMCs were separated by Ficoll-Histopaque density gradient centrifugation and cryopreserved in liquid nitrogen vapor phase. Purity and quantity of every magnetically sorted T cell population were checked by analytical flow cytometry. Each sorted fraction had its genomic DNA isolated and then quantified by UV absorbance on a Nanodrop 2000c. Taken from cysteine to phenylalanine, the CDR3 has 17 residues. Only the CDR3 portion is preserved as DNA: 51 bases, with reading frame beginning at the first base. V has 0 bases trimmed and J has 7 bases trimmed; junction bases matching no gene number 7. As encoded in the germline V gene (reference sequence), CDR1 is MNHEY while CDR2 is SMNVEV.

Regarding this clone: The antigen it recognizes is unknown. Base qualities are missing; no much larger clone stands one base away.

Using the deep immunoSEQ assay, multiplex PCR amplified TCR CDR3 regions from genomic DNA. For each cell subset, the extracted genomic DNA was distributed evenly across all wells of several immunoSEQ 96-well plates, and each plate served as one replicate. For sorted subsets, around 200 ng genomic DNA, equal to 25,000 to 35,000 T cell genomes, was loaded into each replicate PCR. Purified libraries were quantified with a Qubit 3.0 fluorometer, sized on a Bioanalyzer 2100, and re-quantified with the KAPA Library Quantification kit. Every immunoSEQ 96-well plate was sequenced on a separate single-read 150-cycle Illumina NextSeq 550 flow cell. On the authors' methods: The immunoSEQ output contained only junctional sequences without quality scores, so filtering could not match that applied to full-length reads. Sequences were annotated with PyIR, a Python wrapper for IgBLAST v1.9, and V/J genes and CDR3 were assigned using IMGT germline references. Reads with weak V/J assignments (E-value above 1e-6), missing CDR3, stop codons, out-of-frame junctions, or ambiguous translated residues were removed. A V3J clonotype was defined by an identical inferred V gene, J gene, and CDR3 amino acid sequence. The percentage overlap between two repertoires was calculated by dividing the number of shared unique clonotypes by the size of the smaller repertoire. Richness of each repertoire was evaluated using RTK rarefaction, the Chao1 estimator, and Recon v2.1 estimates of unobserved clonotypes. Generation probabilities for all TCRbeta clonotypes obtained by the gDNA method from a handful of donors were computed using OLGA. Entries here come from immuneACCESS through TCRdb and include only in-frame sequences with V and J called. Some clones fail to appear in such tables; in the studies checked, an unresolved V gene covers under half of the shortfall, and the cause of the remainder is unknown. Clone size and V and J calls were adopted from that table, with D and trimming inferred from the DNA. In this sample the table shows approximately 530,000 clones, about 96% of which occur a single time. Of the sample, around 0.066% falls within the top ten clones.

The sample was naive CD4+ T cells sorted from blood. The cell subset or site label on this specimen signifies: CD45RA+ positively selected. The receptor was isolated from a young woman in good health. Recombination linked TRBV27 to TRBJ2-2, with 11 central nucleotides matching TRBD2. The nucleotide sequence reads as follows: TGTGCCAGCAGTTTATCCTCACTAGCGGGAGAGGTCGGGGAGCTGTTTTTT. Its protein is CASSLSSLAGEVGELFF.